Listed here are 12 T cell receptor beta chains from one sample, sequenced in a study of T cell responses to AZD1222 COVID-19 vaccine. TCRdb's copy holds only in-frame clones and misses some; the assay was immunoSEQ multiplex PCR. The profile shows about 200,000 clones, 85% to 95% of them singletons. Material: peripheral blood, obtained on day 0 of AZD1222 vaccination. The receptors were sampled from an adult in good health.

The chain employs TRBV5-6 and TRBJ1-2; the D is unclear. Germline V gene sequence: CDR1 SGHDT, CDR2 YYEEEE. This CDR3 region has 13 residues. V was cut by 0 bases and J by 8 bases, with 11 bases left in between. The CDR3 loop is CASSLGTDGGYTF. CDR3 DNA: TGTGCCAGCAGCTTGGGCACGGACGGGGGCTACACCTTC. Full variable domain (rest looked up from reference TRBV5-6 and TRBJ1-2): DAGVTQSPTHLIKTRGQQVTLRCSPKSGHDTVSWYQQALGQGPQFIFQYYEEEERQRGNFPDRFSGHQFPNYSSELNVNALLLGDSALYLCASSLGTDGGYTFGSGTRLTVV.

This clone was found once. This chain connects TRBV20-1 to TRBJ2-5; 8 bases align to TRBD1. Germline CDR1 reads DFQATT; CDR2 reads SNEGSKA (reference sequence). The CDR3 has 16 residues. The V and J ends lost 3 bases and 6 bases, in that order; junction bases with no gene match: 15. The chain's CDR3 is CSASRDGAGGLKTQYF. The CDR3 bases are TGCAGTGCTAGTCGGGACGGGGCAGGGGGCTTAAAGACCCAGTACTTC.

The chain joins TRBV7-2 to TRBJ1-2, with D possibly TRBD1 on 5 matching bases. Trimming took 3 bases from V and 8 from J, leaving 13 bases between them. This CDR3 has 13 residues. Germline lookup yields CDR1 SGHTA and CDR2 FQGNSA. The CDR3 protein is CASSFRDRSGYTF. As DNA, the CDR3 is TGTGCCAGCAGCTTCAGGGATCGTAGCGGCTACACCTTC.

The chain couples TRBV7-3 to TRBJ2-6; 7 bases fit TRBD1. The CDR3 has 16 residues. J gave up 2 bases and V 5 bases, and 6 bases lay outside the gene matches. Germline CDR1 and CDR2: SGHTA and FQGTGA. The CDR3 region is CASSSRQGAGANVLTF. CDR3 DNA: TGTGCCAGCAGCAGTAGACAGGGAGCTGGGGCCAACGTCCTGACTTTC.

The V and J genes are TRBV6-2 or TRBV6-3 and TRBJ2-1; perhaps TRBD2 as D (5 bases). Deletions cut 0 bases from V and 3 bases from J, with 9 bases between. The germline gives CDR1 MNHEY, CDR2 SVGEGT. This CDR3 comprises 15 residues. The CDR3 protein is CASSYSSSLYNEQFF. As DNA, the CDR3 is TGTGCCAGCAGTTACTCGTCTAGCCTCTACAATGAGCAGTTCTTC.

The chain combines TRBV7-7 with TRBJ2-5; D gene ambiguous. Between the trimmed V and J ends, which lost 0 bases and 3 bases, there was a span of 11 bases. Germline loops: CDR1 SSHAT, CDR2 FNYEAQ (reference sequence). This CDR3 spans 15 amino acids. CDR3 bases: TGTGCCAGCAGCTTAGCGCCCAGTGAGGAAGAGACCCAGTACTTC. Its protein product is CASSLAPSEEETQYF.

The rearrangement joins TRBV6-2 or TRBV6-3 to TRBJ2-7, with 8 bases matching TRBD1. The length of the CDR3 is 14 residues. Germline lookup yields CDR1 MNHEY and CDR2 SVGEGT. Trimming cost V 5 bases and J 6 bases; bases outside gene matches: 9. CDR3 DNA sequence: TGTGCCAGCAGTCCCCGACAGGGGCCGTTCGAGCAGTACTTC. Translation: CASSPRQGPFEQYF.

This clone occurred a few times. The rearrangement joins TRBV4-3 to TRBJ1-6, with D maybe TRBD1 (6 bases). Trimming left V 5 bases short and J 14 bases short, with 19 bases between. Germline assignment: CDR1 LGHNA and CDR2 YSLEER. There are 14 residues in the CDR3. This CDR3 is CASSSAGTREALHF. CDR3 nucleotide sequence: TGCGCCAGCAGCTCCGCCGGGACAAGGGAGGCCCTCCACTTT.

The chain links TRBV19 to TRBJ2-1; D might be TRBD2 (6 bases). V dropped 9 bases and J dropped 3 bases, with 15 bases sitting between them. CDR3 length: 14 amino acids. Germline CDR1 and CDR2: LNHDA and SQIVND (reference sequence). The CDR3 sequence is CASQRLGLYNEQFF. The CDR3 nucleotides are TGTGCCAGCCAAAGACTAGGCCTCTACAATGAGCAGTTCTTC.

This clone has just a few counts. This chain uses TRBV19 with TRBJ1-2; no definite D call. The germline V gene encodes CDR1 LNHDA and CDR2 SQIVND (reference sequence). V was cut by 3 bases and J by 0 bases, with 5 bases left in between. This CDR3 has 13 residues. The CDR3 protein is CASSMPSNYGYTF. CDR3 DNA sequence: TGTGCCAGTAGTATGCCCTCTAACTATGGCTACACCTTC.

The chain recombines TRBV7-9 with TRBJ1-1, with D unresolved. Germline V gene sequence: CDR1 SEHNR, CDR2 FQNEAQ (reference sequence). The length of the CDR3 is 14 residues. Trimming removed 3 bases at V and 2 bases at J, with 10 bases between. This chain's CDR3 is CASSFRGNNTEAFF. DNA for the CDR3: TGTGCCAGCAGCTTCCGCGGTAATAACACTGAAGCTTTCTTT.

The chain links TRBV6-5 to TRBJ1-4, with 8 positions matching TRBD1. Germline CDR1 and CDR2: MNHEY and SVGAGI. CDR3 size: 15 residues. V dropped 5 bases and J dropped 0; count of bases not matched to a gene: 2. The CDR3 loop is CASSPGGATNEKLFF. DNA of the CDR3: TGTGCCAGCAGTCCAGGGGGCGCAACTAATGAAAAACTGTTTTTT.